The sequence of this TCR beta chain was determined in a study of tumor-infiltrating lymphocytes in localized non-small cell lung cancer. Assay: immunoSEQ multiplex PCR; the TCRdb copy retains only in-frame clones and omits some. This sample has 10,000 to 13,000 clones, with about 69% found just once. The sequenced sample was lung tumor tissue. The clonotype originates from a human donor with non-small cell lung cancer.

The CDR3 loop reads CASSPGGARTGELFF. The CDR3 nucleotides read TGCGCCAGCAGTCCTGGGGGAGCCCGAACCGGGGAGCTGTTTTTT. V usage is TRBV5-1 and J usage is TRBJ2-2, with D possibly being TRBD1 or TRBD2 (5 bases each). This CDR3 spans 15 amino acids. V was cut by 5 bases and J by 5 bases, with 16 bases left in between. Germline assignment: CDR1 SGHRS and CDR2 YFSETQ. Combining the CDR3 with reference TRBV5-1 and TRBJ2-2 gives the whole variable domain KAGVTQTPRYLIKTRGQQVTLSCSPISGHRSVSWYQQTPGQGLQFLFEYFSETQRNKGNFPGRFSGRQFSNSRSEMNVSTLELGDSALYLCASSPGGARTGELFFGEGSRLTVL.